Listed below are T cell receptor beta chains from one sample, sequenced in a study of technical replicates of blood from a few donors. Assay: immunoSEQ multiplex PCR; the TCRdb copy retains only in-frame clones and omits some. The sample shows some 74,000 clones, about 97% of them seen only once. The sequenced sample was T cells isolated from PBMCs. The origin of the receptors is a human donor in good health. CDR3s include the opening cysteine and the closing phenylalanine or tryptophan. The order of the fields is clone size, V gene, D gene, J gene, CDR3 DNA, CDR3 protein. D genes are given only for firm matches. Clone size is not always given. Where it is, it says once, few, many or a class for expanded clones.

size: -; V: TRBV4-1; D: TRBD2; J: TRBJ2-3; DNA: TGCGCCAGCAGCCAAGTAGCGGGAGCGCTGGCAGATACGCAGTATTTT; CDR3: CASSQVAGALADTQYF
size: -; V: TRBV5-6; D: -; J: TRBJ1-2; DNA: TGTGCCAGCAGCTTTTGGGGGGGCGCTGGTCGTGGCTACACCTTC; CDR3: CASSFWGGAGRGYTF
size: -; V: TRBV18; D: TRBD2; J: TRBJ2-7; DNA: TGTGCCAGCTCACCACCTGGCGGGAGCCTCCGGGAGCAGTACTTC; CDR3: CASSPPGGSLREQYF
size: -; V: TRBV5-1; D: -; J: TRBJ2-1; DNA: TGCGCCAGCAGCTTTTACTATGAGCAGTTCTTC; CDR3: CASSFYYEQFF
size: -; V: TRBV6-1; D: -; J: TRBJ1-5; DNA: TGTGCCAGCAGTGAAATTGGGGGCTGGGGCAATCAGCCCCAGCATTTT; CDR3: CASSEIGGWGNQPQHF
size: -; V: TRBV28; D: -; J: TRBJ1-1; DNA: TGTGCCAGCAGTTTCGATATTAGACACTCCAGGCCTGAAGCTTTCTTT; CDR3: CASSFDIRHSRPEAFF
size: -; V: TRBV4-3; D: -; J: TRBJ2-7; DNA: TGCGCCAGCAGCCAAGGGGCTGAAATCTCCTACGAGCAGTACTTC; CDR3: CASSQGAEISYEQYF
size: -; V: TRBV5-1; D: -; J: TRBJ2-5; DNA: TGCGCCAGCAGCCTCAGAGGTTATGAGACCCAGTACTTC; CDR3: CASSLRGYETQYF
size: -; V: TRBV27; D: TRBD1; J: TRBJ1-2; DNA: TGTGCCAGCAGAACATGGCGGGACAGGGGGCAAAGGGGCTACACCTTC; CDR3: CASRTWRDRGQRGYTF
size: -; V: TRBV27; D: TRBD2; J: TRBJ2-1; DNA: TGTGCCAGCAGCGGGACTAGCGGGACCAATGAGCAGTTCTTC; CDR3: CASSGTSGTNEQFF
size: -; V: TRBV7-2; D: TRBD2; J: TRBJ2-3; DNA: TGTGCCAGCAGCTTAGAAATACCCGGGAGGGCTGGTGGCACAGATACGCAGTATTTT; CDR3: CASSLEIPGRAGGTDTQYF
size: few; V: TRBV9; D: -; J: TRBJ2-5; DNA: TGTGCCAGCAGCGGCACAGGGATTGAGACCCAGTACTTC; CDR3: CASSGTGIETQYF
size: -; V: TRBV7-2; D: -; J: TRBJ1-1; DNA: TGTGCCAGCAGCTTGTGGGGACTGGATGGCGACACTGAAGCTTTCTTT; CDR3: CASSLWGLDGDTEAFF
size: once; V: TRBV27; D: TRBD1; J: TRBJ2-5; DNA: TGTGCCAGCAGCCACCTCAGACAGGGTGAGGAGGAGACCCAGTACTTC; CDR3: CASSHLRQGEEETQYF
size: -; V: TRBV6-1; D: -; J: TRBJ1-1; DNA: TGTGCTGCGAGTACCGAGAGGACTGAAGCTTTCTTT; CDR3: CAASTERTEAFF
size: -; V: TRBV6-1; D: -; J: TRBJ2-1; DNA: TGTGCCAGCAGAATCTCGAGTGAGCAGTTCTTC; CDR3: CASRISSEQFF
size: -; V: TRBV18; D: TRBD2; J: TRBJ2-1; DNA: TGTGCCAGCTCACCCCTGCAAGCGGGAGGGCCTATTGAGCAGTTCTTC; CDR3: CASSPLQAGGPIEQFF
size: -; V: TRBV4-1; D: TRBD1; J: TRBJ1-2; DNA: TGCGCCAGCAGCCATGGACAGGGGGCTTATGGCTACACCTTC; CDR3: CASSHGQGAYGYTF
size: -; V: TRBV7-9; D: -; J: TRBJ2-3; DNA: TGTGCCAGCAGCTTTGGGACTCCAGGCACAGATACGCAGTATTTT; CDR3: CASSFGTPGTDTQYF
size: -; V: TRBV9; D: -; J: TRBJ1-1; DNA: TGTGCCAGCAGCGTAGATGGGGGGACTGAAGCTTTCTTT; CDR3: CASSVDGGTEAFF
size: -; V: TRBV7-6; D: -; J: TRBJ1-1; DNA: TGTGCCAGCAGCGCAGTCAGCACTGAAGCTTTCTTT; CDR3: CASSAVSTEAFF
size: -; V: TRBV10-3; D: -; J: TRBJ1-2; DNA: TGTGCCATCAGTGCCCGGGACATTTTGGACTATGGCTACACCTTC; CDR3: CAISARDILDYGYTF
size: -; V: TRBV27; D: TRBD1; J: TRBJ1-2; DNA: TGTGCCAGCAGAGAGGACAGGGAGTGGGGCTACACCTTC; CDR3: CASREDREWGYTF
size: -; V: TRBV4-1; D: -; J: TRBJ2-1; DNA: TGCGCCAGCAGCCCGGGACTCCGAAGCAATGAGCAGTTCTTC; CDR3: CASSPGLRSNEQFF
size: -; V: TRBV4-1; D: -; J: TRBJ2-3; DNA: TGCGCCAGCAGCCCCTTAGGGCAGGGCGCCACAGATACGCAGTATTTT; CDR3: CASSPLGQGATDTQYF
size: -; V: TRBV7-8; D: -; J: TRBJ2-7; DNA: TGTGCCAGCAGCTTATCTACAGGAGGGGGCCACGAGCAGTACTTC; CDR3: CASSLSTGGGHEQYF
size: -; V: TRBV7-7; D: -; J: TRBJ2-5; DNA: TGTGCTAGCAGCTTAGGTATAGGAGAGAAATGGACCCAGTACTTC; CDR3: CASSLGIGEKWTQYF
size: -; V: TRBV21-1; D: -; J: TRBJ1-5; DNA: TGTGCCAGCAGCAAGCCACAGGACAAAGGTGGCAATCAGCCCCAGCATTTT; CDR3: CASSKPQDKGGNQPQHF
size: once; V: TRBV25-1; D: TRBD1; J: TRBJ1-1; DNA: TGTGCCAGCATTTTGACAGGGGGCACTGAAGCTTTCTTT; CDR3: CASILTGGTEAFF
size: -; V: TRBV11-2; D: TRBD1; J: TRBJ2-7; DNA: TGTGCCAGCAGCTTAAGTTCGGTGGGACAGGGCATTTACGAGCAGTACTTC; CDR3: CASSLSSVGQGIYEQYF
size: -; V: TRBV5-4; D: TRBD1; J: TRBJ1-2; DNA: TGTGCCAGCAGCTTGGGGGGACAGTTTTTACCCTACTATGGCTACACCTTC; CDR3: CASSLGGQFLPYYGYTF
size: -; V: TRBV10-3; D: TRBD1; J: TRBJ1-5; DNA: TGTGCCATCAGTGCGGACAGGGCGAGCAATCAGCCCCAGCATTTT; CDR3: CAISADRASNQPQHF
size: -; V: TRBV30; D: -; J: TRBJ2-3; DNA: TGTGCCTGGAGTGACTTTTCCAAACCCGGCACAGATACGCAGTATTTT; CDR3: CAWSDFSKPGTDTQYF
size: -; V: TRBV9; D: -; J: TRBJ2-2; DNA: TGTGCCAGCAGCGTAAGTGGGACTTCGAACACCGGGGAGCTGTTTTTT; CDR3: CASSVSGTSNTGELFF
size: -; V: TRBV5-1; D: -; J: TRBJ2-7; DNA: TGCGCCAGCAGCTTGGGGGGCGGGACGGGAGACTACGAGCAGTACTTC; CDR3: CASSLGGGTGDYEQYF
size: -; V: TRBV27; D: -; J: TRBJ1-3; DNA: TGTGCCAGCAGTCCGGGGAGTTCTGGAAACACCATATATTTT; CDR3: CASSPGSSGNTIYF
size: -; V: TRBV5-1; D: -; J: TRBJ2-2; DNA: TGCGCCAGCAGCTATAACAGGGTTGGGGGCACCGGGGAGCTGTTTTTT; CDR3: CASSYNRVGGTGELFF
size: -; V: TRBV19; D: -; J: TRBJ2-2; DNA: TGTGCCAGTAGTATACAATCCGGGGAGCTGTTTTTT; CDR3: CASSIQSGELFF
size: -; V: TRBV6-5; D: TRBD2; J: TRBJ2-1; DNA: TGTGCCAGCAATCGAGGAGCGGGAGGCGAGCAGTTCTTC; CDR3: CASNRGAGGEQFF
size: -; V: TRBV5-5; D: TRBD1; J: TRBJ1-4; DNA: TGTGCCAGCACCCAGGACAGGGGCGAAAAACTGTTTTTT; CDR3: CASTQDRGEKLFF
size: -; V: TRBV9; D: -; J: TRBJ1-1; DNA: TGTGCCAGCAGCGTAGGGGGCGGCGAAGCTTTCTTT; CDR3: CASSVGGGEAFF
size: -; V: TRBV29-1; D: -; J: TRBJ2-7; DNA: TGCAGCGTTATGGACACGACGAACTACGAGCAGTACTTC; CDR3: CSVMDTTNYEQYF
size: -; V: TRBV7-3; D: -; J: TRBJ1-1; DNA: TGTGCCAGCAGCTTAACTTCACAGGGTGGAGCTTTCTTT; CDR3: CASSLTSQGGAFF
size: -; V: TRBV29-1; D: -; J: TRBJ2-5; DNA: TGCAGCGTTGAAAGGTCAGGGTTAGAGACCCAGTACTTC; CDR3: CSVERSGLETQYF
size: -; V: TRBV18; D: -; J: TRBJ1-2; DNA: TGTGCCAGCTCACCACCGATTAACAGAGACTATGGCTACACCTTC; CDR3: CASSPPINRDYGYTF
size: -; V: TRBV30; D: TRBD2; J: TRBJ2-3; DNA: TGTGCCTGGAGTACCAGCGGGACCACAGATACGCAGTATTTT; CDR3: CAWSTSGTTDTQYF